This T cell receptor (beta chain) originates from a study of shared clonotypes between healthy human individuals. Data came from immunoSEQ multiplex PCR; TCRdb stores just in-frame clones and leaves some out. The sample lists 2 million to 2.5 million clones, about 93% occurring once. The CDR3 runs to 15 residues. Germline V CDR1 and CDR2: SGDLS, YYNGEE. The germline V and J ends were trimmed by 1 base and 0 bases, with 7 bases remaining between them. It was CD45RO-negative cells, positively selected for CCR7, that made up naive CD8 cells, with terminally differentiated effector memory CD45RA+ cells excluded. Participating donors were healthy, HIV-negative adults free of recent acute infections or vaccinations. Study-wide findings and caveats: Non-shared clonotypes had lower generation probabilities than those shared by all four donors. The sampled material consisted only of blood, and tissue repertoires are likely to differ. Naive subsets tended to show greater estimated richness than memory subsets.

As for this clone: Antigen: not known.

The rearrangement links TRBV9 to TRBJ1-4; no reliable D call. Sequencing was carried out using naive CD8+ T cells from PBMCs. This clonotype was obtained from a man between 18 and 35 years old in good health. Some clones in this sample may be carry-over from other donors' samples. CDR3 amino acids: CASSVKDATNEKLFF. The CDR3 bases are TGTGCCAGCAGCGTAAAGGACGCAACTAATGAAAAACTGTTTTTT.